Reported below is one T cell receptor (beta chain). The assay was immunoSEQ multiplex PCR, and TCRdb's table has in-frame clones only and misses some. The sample lists approximately 240,000 clones; about 83% were seen once. The CDR3 extends over 15 amino acids. CDR1 is ENHRY and CDR2 is SYGVKD in the germline V gene. Losses at the gene ends were 10 bases for V and 2 bases for J; bases not matched to a gene: 11. This specimen comes from a study of blood T cell repertoires in COVID-19. As for the study in general: Sample material is recorded as cDNA or gDNA derived from T cells, B-cell-depleted T cells, or PBMCs.

The sample was peripheral blood. The chain links TRBV10-3 to TRBJ1-1; 9 bases line up with TRBD1. The clonotype was recovered from a human donor in a cohort sampled during active COVID-19. The chain's CDR3 is CATGQGPFGNTEAFF. The CDR3 bases are TGTGCCACAGGACAGGGGCCTTTCGGTAACACTGAAGCTTTCTTT.